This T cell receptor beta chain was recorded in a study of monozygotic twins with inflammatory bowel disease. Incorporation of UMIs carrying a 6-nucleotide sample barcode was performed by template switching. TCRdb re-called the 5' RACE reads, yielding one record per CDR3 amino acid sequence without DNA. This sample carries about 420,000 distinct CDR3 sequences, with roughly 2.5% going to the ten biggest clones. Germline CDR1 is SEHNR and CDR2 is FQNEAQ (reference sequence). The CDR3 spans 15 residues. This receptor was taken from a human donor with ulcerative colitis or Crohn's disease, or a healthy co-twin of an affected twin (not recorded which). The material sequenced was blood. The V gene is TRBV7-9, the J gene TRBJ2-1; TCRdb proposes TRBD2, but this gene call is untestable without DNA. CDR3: CASSFSGIEGNEQFF.